What follows are 18 T cell receptor beta chains derived from one specimen sequenced in a study of cytomegalovirus exposure and HLA in healthy donors. Primers for the PCR totalled 60 Vbeta and 13 Jbeta. This table comes from immunoSEQ multiplex PCR, and its TCRdb copy is limited to in-frame clones, with some not included. The specimen's table records 95,000 to 150,000 clones. The sequencing sample was made of PBMCs. These receptor sequences come from a young man in good health and CMV-seronegative.

The chain has TRBV6-5 and TRBJ1-6; possible D gene TRBD1, 6 bases. Germline CDR1 is MNHEY and CDR2 is SVGAGI. Deletions cut 6 bases from V and 2 bases from J, with 11 bases between. The CDR3 length is 15 residues. The CDR3 region is CASSRTGTYNSPLHF. The CDR3 DNA follows: TGTGCCAGCAGCCGTACAGGGACCTATAATTCACCCCTCCACTTT.

The V and J genes are TRBV2 and TRBJ2-7, with 9 bases aligning to TRBD1. V dropped 2 bases and J dropped 3; count of bases not matched to a gene: 5. The CDR3 contains 15 residues. Germline V CDR1 and CDR2: SNHLY, FYNNEI. The CDR3 region has the DNA TGTGCCAGCAGTGAAAGGGGACAGGGCTACTACGAGCAGTACTTC. This codes for CASSERGQGYYEQYF.

V and J are TRBV5-6 and TRBJ2-4; 10 bases fit TRBD1. This CDR3 has 16 amino acids. J lost 4 bases, V lost 4 bases, and 8 bases had no gene match. Germline-derived CDR1 and CDR2 are SGHDT and YYEEEE. CDR3 residues: CASSSTGTGEKNIQYF. The CDR3 nucleotides are TGTGCCAGCAGCAGTACCGGGACAGGGGAAAAAAACATTCAGTACTTC.

The chain couples TRBV19 to TRBJ1-3; D uncertain. This CDR3 has 18 residues. The germline gives CDR1 LNHDA, CDR2 SQIVND (reference sequence). The V end lost 3 bases, the J end lost 3 bases, and 21 bases lay between the germline ends. The CDR3 DNA follows: TGTGCCAGTAGTATGGAGGGAGATTCGGTGGAGATTGGAAACACCATATATTTT. It is translated as CASSMEGDSVEIGNTIYF.

J is TRBJ1-2 and V is TRBV5-5; no reliable D call. This CDR3 comprises 13 residues. V dropped 3 bases and J dropped 2 bases, with 8 bases sitting between them. Germline V CDR1 and CDR2: SGHKS, YYEKEE (reference sequence). DNA for the CDR3: TGTGCCAGCAGCTGGCCAGAAAACTATGGCTACACCTTC. Encoded protein: CASSWPENYGYTF.

The rearrangement uses TRBV30 and TRBJ2-7; D uncertain. The CDR3 length is 12 residues. Germline CDR1 is GTSNPN and CDR2 is SVGIG (reference sequence). V was clipped by 5 bases and J by 0 bases, with 8 bases between them. The CDR3 coding sequence is TGTGCCTGGGCCCATAGCTCCTACGAGCAGTACTTC. Its translation is CAWAHSSYEQYF.

The chain combines TRBV5-1 with TRBJ2-7; possibly TRBD1 for D (6 bases). This CDR3 spans 12 amino acids. Germline CDR1 SGHRS, CDR2 YFSETQ. V lost 1 base, J lost 5 bases, and 7 bases lay in between. The CDR3 bases are TGCGCCAGCAGCTTGCCAGGGGACGAGCAGTACTTC. Translating gives CASSLPGDEQYF. The full variable domain, rest sourced from reference TRBV5-1 and TRBJ2-7, is KAGVTQTPRYLIKTRGQQVTLSCSPISGHRSVSWYQQTPGQGLQFLFEYFSETQRNKGNFPGRFSGRQFSNSRSEMNVSTLELGDSALYLCASSLPGDEQYFGPGTRLTVT.

J is TRBJ1-5 and V is TRBV2, with a weak D call TRBD1 (5 bases). Trimming took off 5 bases at V and 0 bases at J, with 14 bases between the two ends. Germline CDR1 SNHLY, CDR2 FYNNEI. This CDR3 is built from 16 residues. CDR3 sequence (DNA): TGTGCCAGCAGTCGCGTCGCAGGGAATAGCAATCAGCCCCAGCATTTT. Translating gives CASSRVAGNSNQPQHF.

The rearrangement joins TRBV4-1 to TRBJ2-3, with 11 positions matching TRBD2. Trimming at V came to 4 bases and at J to 1 base, leaving 1 base not matched to a gene. Germline assignment: CDR1 MGHRA and CDR2 YSYEKL. The CDR3 loop spans 15 amino acids. The CDR3 sequence is CASSLSGRGTDTQYF. CDR3 sequence (DNA): TGCGCCAGCAGCCTTAGCGGGAGGGGCACAGATACGCAGTATTTT.

This rearrangement joins TRBV6-6 to TRBJ1-2, with TRBD1 matching 7 bases. The CDR3 spans 14 residues. Germline assignment: CDR1 MNHNY and CDR2 SVGAGI (reference sequence). The J segment lost 6 bases and the V segment lost 2 bases, leaving 6 bases of the junction unmatched. CDR3 protein: CASSYRQGGNGYTF. The CDR3 DNA follows: TGTGCCAGCAGTTACAGACAGGGTGGAAATGGCTACACCTTC.

The chain employs TRBV18 and TRBJ2-7; no reliable D call. Trimming took 1 base from V and 3 from J, leaving 10 bases between them. Germline assignment: CDR1 KGHSH and CDR2 LQKENI. The CDR3 is 14 amino acids. The CDR3, as DNA: TGTGCCAGCTCACCACGGGCCGTTAGCTACGAGCAGTACTTC. Protein sequence: CASSPRAVSYEQYF.

The chain joins TRBV5-8 to TRBJ1-5; D unclear. This CDR3 spans 13 amino acids. CDR1 and CDR2 (germline): SGHTS, YDEGEE. V was pared by 5 bases and J by 6 bases, with 12 bases between. CDR3 in DNA: TGTGCCAGCAGTCACCGGTTTTCTCAGCCCCAGCATTTT. Its protein product is CASSHRFSQPQHF.

The chain uses TRBV19 and TRBJ2-7; 10 bases agree with TRBD2. CDR1 LNHDA and CDR2 SQIVND come from the germline V gene (reference sequence). This CDR3 comprises 18 residues. Trimming at V came to 5 bases and at J to 0 bases, leaving 13 bases not matched to a gene. The CDR3 DNA is TGTGCCAGTAGTGGGCCACTAGCGGGATTCCGTAGCTCCTACGAGCAGTACTTC. Encoded protein: CASSGPLAGFRSSYEQYF.

The chain is built from TRBV11-3 and TRBJ1-1, with D perhaps TRBD1 (5 bases). Germline V gene lookup returns CDR1 SGHNT and CDR2 YENEEA. V lost 5 bases and J 1 base, leaving 8 bases between the germline ends. This CDR3 has 13 residues. The CDR3 is CASSVQGNTEAFF. The CDR3 DNA is TGTGCCAGCAGCGTCCAGGGGAACACTGAAGCTTTCTTT.

V usage is TRBV6-1 and J usage is TRBJ2-7; a possible D gene is TRBD2 (6 bases). Trimming cost V 1 base and J 3 bases, with 16 bases left between them. CDR3 size: 16 residues. Germline CDR1 and CDR2: MNHNS and SASEGT. CDR3 in DNA: TGTGCCAGCAGTGAAGTGGGTGGAGGGTTGTTCTACGAGCAGTACTTC. Translated, it gives CASSEVGGGLFYEQYF.

Details on this clone: A read error may produce the germline difference seen at one junction end. The V call is TRBV7-7, the J call TRBJ2-7; TRBD1 aligns across 7 bases. CDR3 length: 17 residues. Per the germline V gene, CDR1 is SSHAT and CDR2 is FNYEAQ (reference sequence). The CDR3 region is CASSLPRRQGINYEQYF. The CDR3 bases are TGTGCTAGCAGCTTACCGCGGCGACAGGGTATAAACTACGAGCAGTACTTC.

This sequence joins TRBV25-1 and TRBJ2-3; weak D call: TRBD1 (5 bases). V dropped 3 bases and J dropped 2 bases, with 9 bases sitting between them. The CDR3 runs 14 residues. Germline V CDR1 and CDR2: MGHDK, SYGVNS. DNA for the CDR3: TGTGCCAGCAGTGACTCCGGACACACAGATACGCAGTATTTT. This encodes CASSDSGHTDTQYF.

The chain has TRBV4-2 and TRBJ1-2; 7 nucleotides align to TRBD1. This CDR3 region has 15 residues. Germline values: CDR1 LGHNA, CDR2 YNFKEQ. After removal of 1 base from V and 6 bases from J, the junction contained 8 bases not matched to a gene. Written as DNA, the CDR3 is TGTGCCAGCAGCCAAGCCCTTGACAGGGAGGATGGCTACACCTTC. Protein: CASSQALDREDGYTF.